These 25 T cell receptor beta chains were sequenced from one sample in a study of PD-1 blockade in classical Hodgkin lymphoma. TCRdb's table, derived via immunoSEQ multiplex PCR, lists solely in-frame clones and lacks some. The table has about 22,000 clones, about 91% seen once. Time point: newly diagnosed, previously untreated cHL patient sample. Starting with thawed PBMCs, CD4+ T cells were purified by magnetic negative selection. Specimen: CD4+ T cells from blood. These receptors all come from a human donor with classical Hodgkin lymphoma.

The table lists this clone with a count of one. J is TRBJ1-1 and V is TRBV28; D is uncertain. CDR1 is MDHEN, CDR2 SYDVKM, per germline. CDR3 length: 11 residues. V was clipped by 10 bases and J by 6 bases, with 12 bases between them. The CDR3 DNA follows: TGTGCCACCATGATCTCTCCTGAAGCTTTCTTT. Protein product: CATMISPEAFF.

CDR3 region: CASSLAPGLAGGLIDIQYF. The CDR3, as DNA: TGTGCCAGCAGCTTAGCTCCGGGACTAGCGGGGGGGCTTATTGACATTCAGTACTTC. The rearrangement uses TRBV7-9 and TRBJ2-4, with 16 bases lining up with TRBD2. Trimming at V came to 0 bases and at J to 8 bases, leaving 10 bases not matched to a gene. Per germline, CDR1 SEHNR and CDR2 FQNEAQ (reference sequence). The CDR3 is made up of 19 amino acids.

V is TRBV5-1 and J is TRBJ2-5, with 11 bases identical to TRBD1. Germline trimming cut 0 bases from V and 5 bases from J; bases unmatched to any gene: 6. The CDR3 consists of 16 residues. Germline values: CDR1 SGHRS, CDR2 YFSETQ. The CDR3 spells CASSLGRTGGRETQYF. CDR3 coding DNA: TGCGCCAGCAGCTTGGGGAGGACAGGGGGCAGGGAGACCCAGTACTTC.

The gene calls are TRBV5-6 and TRBJ2-3; unclear D gene. Germline values: CDR1 SGHDT, CDR2 YYEEEE. CDR3 size: 12 residues. V lost 8 bases and J 1 base, leaving 8 bases between the germline ends. CDR3 nucleotides: TGTGCCAGACCCTTTTGCACAGATACGCAGTATTTT. Its translation is CARPFCTDTQYF. The entire variable domain, with the rest obtained from reference TRBV5-6 and TRBJ2-3, is as follows: DAGVTQSPTHLIKTRGQQVTLRCSPKSGHDTVSWYQQALGQGPQFIFQYYEEEERQRGNFPDRFSGHQFPNYSSELNVNALLLGDSALYLCARPFCTDTQYFGPGTRLTVL.

CDR3 nucleotides: TGTGCCAGCAGCACCGGACAGGGAGTAGATAACTATGGCTACACCTTC. Translation gives CASSTGQGVDNYGYTF. The rearrangement links TRBV7-9 to TRBJ1-2, with TRBD1 matching 8 bases. The CDR3 runs to 16 residues. Germline V gene lookup returns CDR1 SEHNR and CDR2 FQNEAQ (reference sequence). V trimming: 5 bases; J trimming: 1 base; junction bases outside the gene matches: 9.

The V call is TRBV7-2, the J call TRBJ2-1, with 7 bases that match TRBD1. Germline CDR1 and CDR2: SGHTA and FQGNSA. J was trimmed by 4 bases and V by 1 base; bases with no gene match: 4. The CDR3 loop spans 15 amino acids. CDR3 sequence: CASSLVSGQYNEQFF. CDR3 in DNA: TGTGCCAGCAGCTTAGTATCGGGACAGTACAATGAGCAGTTCTTC.

V gene TRBV30 combines with J gene TRBJ1-2; unclear D gene. CDR3 size: 12 residues. The germline gives CDR1 GTSNPN, CDR2 SVGIG (reference sequence). Trimming left V 2 bases short and J 6 bases short, with 10 bases between. CDR3: CAWSSWEDGYTF. The CDR3 DNA is TGTGCCTGGAGTTCCTGGGAGGATGGCTACACCTTC.

This sequence joins TRBV29-1 and TRBJ2-7; the D gene is possibly TRBD2 (5 bases). The length of the CDR3 is 12 residues. Germline CDR1 is SQVTM and CDR2 is ANQGSEA. The germline V and J ends were trimmed by 5 bases and 3 bases, with 11 bases remaining between them. DNA for the CDR3: TGCAGCGTTCTGGAGCGGAACTACGAGCAGTACTTC. Its protein product is CSVLERNYEQYF.

The V gene is TRBV7-9, the J gene TRBJ1-1; D gene ambiguous. Trimming shortened V by 2 bases and J by 0 bases, and 7 bases separated the two germline ends. This CDR3 is 14 amino acids long. Germline V gene lookup returns CDR1 SEHNR and CDR2 FQNEAQ (reference sequence). CDR3 coding DNA: TGTGCCAGCAGCTTATCCGGTATGAACACTGAAGCTTTCTTT. This encodes CASSLSGMNTEAFF.

The chain carries TRBV4-3 and TRBJ1-2; D unresolved. This CDR3 has 17 residues. Germline lookup yields CDR1 LGHNA and CDR2 YSLEER. Trimming cost V 4 bases and J 6 bases, with 24 bases left between them. This CDR3 is CASSRTFGSSGGNGYTF. The CDR3 DNA follows: TGCGCCAGCAGCCGGACTTTTGGGAGCTCCGGAGGGAATGGCTACACCTTC.

The rearrangement uses TRBV9 and TRBJ2-1, with TRBD2 matching 12 bases. CDR1 and CDR2 (germline): SGDLS, YYNGEE. Losses at the gene ends were 3 bases for V and 7 bases for J; bases not matched to a gene: 11. CDR3 length equals 17 residues. The CDR3 loop reads CASSAHPTSGRPNEQFF. CDR3 sequence (DNA): TGTGCCAGCAGCGCTCATCCGACTAGCGGGAGACCGAATGAGCAGTTCTTC.

J is TRBJ2-7 and V is TRBV7-2; D remains unclear. The germline V gene has CDR1 SGHTA and CDR2 FQGNSA. Trimming stripped 5 bases from V and 7 bases from J, with 15 bases between. The CDR3 runs to 13 residues. The CDR3 DNA reads TGTGCCAGCAGCAAGGACGTAGGTGGTGAGCAGTACTTC. As protein: CASSKDVGGEQYF.

The chain uses TRBV19 and TRBJ1-5, with TRBD1 identical over 9 bases. The germline gives CDR1 LNHDA, CDR2 SQIVND (reference sequence). The CDR3 is made up of 13 amino acids. V lost 7 bases and J lost 6; bases outside the gene matches: 4. The CDR3 DNA sequence: TGTGCCAGTACGGGGACAGGGACTCAGCCCCAGCATTTT. This gives the protein CASTGTGTQPQHF.

The chain combines TRBV4-3 with TRBJ1-1; D uncertain. The CDR3 contains 15 residues. The germline gives CDR1 LGHNA, CDR2 YSLEER. V was shortened by 2 bases and J by 8 bases, with 18 bases between the two germline ends. CDR3: CASSQNEVQTNEAFF. CDR3 bases: TGCGCCAGCAGCCAAAACGAGGTACAGACTAACGAAGCTTTCTTT.

The chain couples TRBV27 to TRBJ2-1, with D possibly matching TRBD1 (7 bases). The CDR3 loop spans 16 amino acids. Germline CDR1 and CDR2: MNHEY and SMNVEV (reference sequence). Trimming took off 3 bases at V and 2 bases at J, with 14 bases between the two ends. DNA of the CDR3: TGTGCCAGCAGTTTTCAGGGGGGCAGACCCTACAATGAGCAGTTCTTC. Translating it yields CASSFQGGRPYNEQFF.

This chain links TRBV28 with TRBJ1-1; D is ambiguous. This CDR3 is built from 14 residues. Per germline, CDR1 MDHEN and CDR2 SYDVKM. V lost 2 bases and J 1 base, leaving 8 bases between the germline ends. The CDR3 DNA reads TGTGCCAGCAGTTTAAAGCTACAGAACACTGAAGCTTTCTTT. As protein: CASSLKLQNTEAFF.

The chain combines TRBV19 with TRBJ2-7, with D uncertain. The V gene lost 6 bases and the J gene lost 1 base, with 13 bases spanning the gap. Per the germline V gene, CDR1 is LNHDA and CDR2 is SQIVND (reference sequence). The CDR3 covers 14 residues. CDR3 nucleotide sequence: TGTGCCAGTAGGGTTTCTTCTTCTTCCTACGAGCAGTACTTC. Translated: CASRVSSSSYEQYF.

The genes are TRBV5-1 and TRBJ1-2; perhaps TRBD1 as D (5 bases). The V and J ends lost 2 bases and 6 bases respectively, with 14 bases between them. The CDR3 is 14 residues long. CDR1 SGHRS and CDR2 YFSETQ come from the germline V gene. CDR3 sequence reads: CASSFPYRRDGYTF. The DNA of the CDR3 is TGCGCCAGCAGCTTCCCGTACAGGCGGGATGGCTACACCTTC.

The chain joins TRBV29-1 to TRBJ2-1; 11 positions agree with TRBD1. The length of the CDR3 is 15 residues. Germline V gene sequence: CDR1 SQVTM, CDR2 ANQGSEA. V lost 7 bases, J lost 8 bases, and 13 bases stayed unmatched. Here the CDR3 DNA reads TGCAGCGCAGCCCGTGGGACAGGGGGTAGGGATGAGCAGTTCTTC. Translated: CSAARGTGGRDEQFF.

J is TRBJ1-5 and V is TRBV18; tentative D call: TRBD1 (5 bases). The CDR3 has 13 residues. V was cut by 6 bases and J by 5 bases, with 11 bases left in between. In germline, CDR1 is KGHSH, CDR2 LQKENI. CDR3 sequence: CASSPGSHQPQHF. The CDR3 nucleotides read TGTGCCAGCTCTCCAGGGTCGCATCAGCCCCAGCATTTT.

The chain joins TRBV5-1 to TRBJ2-3; no clear D gene. The length of the CDR3 is 13 residues. The germline V gene encodes CDR1 SGHRS and CDR2 YFSETQ. V gave up 3 bases and J gave up 2 bases, with 7 bases separating them. The CDR3 sequence: CASSSRPTDTQYF. CDR3 nucleotides: TGCGCCAGCAGCTCTCGACCCACAGATACGCAGTATTTT.

The chain recombines TRBV10-3 with TRBJ1-3, with unresolved D. CDR1 and CDR2 (germline): ENHRY, SYGVKD. The CDR3 totals 11 residues. Trimming removed 4 bases at V and 8 bases at J, with 6 bases between. The CDR3 coding sequence is TGTGCCATCAGTGTTTTGGACACCATATATTTT. Amino acid sequence: CAISVLDTIYF.

The chain carries TRBV7-9 and TRBJ2-3, with D possibly TRBD2 on 7 matching bases. The CDR3 is made up of 12 amino acids. Germline V gene lookup returns CDR1 SEHNR and CDR2 FQNEAQ (reference sequence). V was trimmed by 5 bases and J by 6 bases, leaving 9 bases between them. The CDR3 DNA sequence: TGTGCCAGCAGCCCGGGGGGCGATACGCAGTATTTT. Amino acids: CASSPGGDTQYF.

The DNA of the CDR3 is TGTGCCAGCAGTTTATCGGCAGGGGTTCAGCCCCAGCATTTT. It codes for CASSLSAGVQPQHF. The rearrangement links TRBV27 to TRBJ1-5; D possibly corresponds to TRBD1 (6 bases). Germline V lookup: CDR1 MNHEY, CDR2 SMNVEV (reference sequence). Between the trimmed V and J ends, which lost 0 bases and 6 bases, there was a span of 9 bases. This CDR3 has 14 amino acids.

The chain recombines TRBV6-1 with TRBJ1-1; TRBD1 agrees at 8 bases. The CDR3 covers 14 residues. V lost 2 bases, J lost 4 bases, and 3 bases stayed unmatched. Germline CDR1 is MNHNS and CDR2 is SASEGT. The CDR3 sequence is CASSEQGAVTEAFF. CDR3 sequence (DNA): TGTGCCAGCAGTGAACAGGGGGCGGTCACTGAAGCTTTCTTT.